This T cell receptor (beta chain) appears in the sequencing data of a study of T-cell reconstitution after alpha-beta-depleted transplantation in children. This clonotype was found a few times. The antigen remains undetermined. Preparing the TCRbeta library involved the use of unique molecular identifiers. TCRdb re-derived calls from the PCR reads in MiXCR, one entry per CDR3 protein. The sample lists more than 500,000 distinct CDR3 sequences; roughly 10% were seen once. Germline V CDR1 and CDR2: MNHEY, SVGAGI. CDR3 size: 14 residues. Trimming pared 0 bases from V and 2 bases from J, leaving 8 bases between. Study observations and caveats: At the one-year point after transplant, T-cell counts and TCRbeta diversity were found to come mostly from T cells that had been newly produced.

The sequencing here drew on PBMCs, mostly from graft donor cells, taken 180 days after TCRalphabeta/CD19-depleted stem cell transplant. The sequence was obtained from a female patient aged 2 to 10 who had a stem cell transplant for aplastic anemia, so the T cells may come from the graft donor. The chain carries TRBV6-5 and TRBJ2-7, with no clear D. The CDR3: CASSYSAVPYEQYF. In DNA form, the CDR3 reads TGTGCCAGCAGTTACTCGGCAGTCCCCTACGAGCAGTACTTC.